The table lists the clone carrying this TCR beta chain with a count of one. The data belong to a study of blood T cell repertoires in COVID-19. Study-level information: Donors in the United States, Italy and Spain gave samples during acute or convalescent COVID-19.

In the authors' workflow: Estimated nucleated cell counts came from reference gene primer amplification. The assay was immunoSEQ multiplex PCR, and TCRdb's table has in-frame clones only and misses some. V, J and clone size were drawn from that table, and D and trimming were deduced from the DNA. The data show some 670,000 clones, over 80% seen once. Germline lookup yields CDR1 LNHNV and CDR2 YYDKDF (reference sequence). CDR3 length: 13 amino acids. Trimming stripped 8 bases from V and 2 bases from J, with 10 bases between. Sequencing used peripheral blood. The TCR comes from a woman between 18 and 29 years old with acute or convalescent COVID-19. V usage is TRBV15 and J usage is TRBJ1-5; D is uncertain. The CDR3 reads CATGPAGNQPQHF. CDR3 nucleotide sequence: TGTGCCACCGGGCCAGCCGGCAATCAGCCCCAGCATTTT. Based on the CDR3 plus reference TRBV15 and TRBJ1-5, the full variable domain is DAMVIQNPRYQVTQFGKPVTLSCSQTLNHNVMYWYQQKSSQAPKLLFHYYDKDFNNEADTPDNFQSRRPNTSFCFLDIRSPGLGDTAMYLCATGPAGNQPQHFGDGTRLSIL.